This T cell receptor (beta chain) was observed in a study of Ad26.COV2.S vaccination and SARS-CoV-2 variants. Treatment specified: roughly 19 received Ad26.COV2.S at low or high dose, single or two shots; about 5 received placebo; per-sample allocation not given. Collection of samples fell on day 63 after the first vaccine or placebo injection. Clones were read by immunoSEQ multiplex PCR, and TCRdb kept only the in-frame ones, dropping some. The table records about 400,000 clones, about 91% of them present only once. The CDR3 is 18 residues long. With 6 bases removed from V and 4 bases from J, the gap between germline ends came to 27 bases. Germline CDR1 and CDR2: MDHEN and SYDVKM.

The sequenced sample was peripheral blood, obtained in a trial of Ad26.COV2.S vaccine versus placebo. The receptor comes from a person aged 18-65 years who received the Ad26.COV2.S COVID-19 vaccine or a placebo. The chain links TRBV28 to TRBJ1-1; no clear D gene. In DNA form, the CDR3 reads TGTGCCAGCAGCCGGATCCGCAGTCACGGTGCCGGAGTCACTGAAGCTTTCTTT. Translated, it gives CASSRIRSHGAGVTEAFF.